This is a list of T cell receptor beta chains from one sample in a study of T-cell memory formation after mild COVID-19. One entry per CDR3 protein, called by TCRdb with MiXCR from the 5' RACE reads. The table has around 200,000 distinct CDR3 sequences, about 22% seen once. The sequenced material came from PBMCs or a T cell subset sorted from them (not recorded which). These TCRs come from an adult woman who had mild COVID-19 (a few samples of this study predate the infection). Cell type and time point are not known. Each CDR3 is given with its conserved first and last residue. D genes are given only for firm matches. Size values are once, few and many counts, or a class for expanded clones, and some rows have none.

D gene	clone size	V gene	J gene	CDR3 DNA	CDR3 protein
-	few	TRBV5-6	TRBJ2-3	TGTGCCAGCAGCTTGGCCGGGGAAGATACGCAGTATTTT	CASSLAGEDTQYF
TRBD2	few	TRBV19	TRBJ2-7	TGTGCCAGTAGTTCCGGACTAGCGATTCTCTACGAGCAGTACTTC	CASSSGLAILYEQYF
-	-	TRBV13	TRBJ2-1	TGTGCCAGCAGCCACGGGACCCGCGATTTGGATGAGCAGTTCTTC	CASSHGTRDLDEQFF
TRBD1	-	TRBV7-9	TRBJ1-5	TGTGCCAGCAGCACCAGTACAGGGGTACAGCCCCAGCATTTT	CASSTSTGVQPQHF
-	-	TRBV4-1	TRBJ1-2	TGCGCCAGCAGCCCAAGTCCGGAGGGCTATGGCTACACCTTC	CASSPSPEGYGYTF
-	few	TRBV11-2	TRBJ2-7	TGTGCCAGCAGCCCGAACGGCTCCCCGTACGAGCAGTACTTC	CASSPNGSPYEQYF
TRBD1	few	TRBV6-2/TRBV6-3	TRBJ2-7	TGTGCCAGCAGTTATTCAGGGGGCATCTACGAGCAGTACTTC	CASSYSGGIYEQYF
-	-	TRBV20-1	TRBJ2-3	TGCAGTGCTAGAGAGACTAACACAGATACGCAGTATTTT	CSARETNTDTQYF
TRBD1	few	TRBV7-9	TRBJ1-2	TGTGCCAGCAGCCGACAGGGTAAAGTAAGCGGCTACACCTTC	CASSRQGKVSGYTF
-	-	TRBV15	TRBJ2-1	TGTGCCACCAGCAGTACAGCCGACAATGAGCAGTTCTTC	CATSSTADNEQFF
-	few	TRBV24-1	TRBJ1-1	TGTGCCACCAGTGATTTCTCTAGCACTGAAGCTTTCTTT	CATSDFSSTEAFF
-	-	TRBV7-9	TRBJ1-1	TGTGCCAGCAGCCGAGGACGGCCGGAGGCTTTCTTT	CASSRGRPEAFF
TRBD1	few	TRBV19	TRBJ2-2	TGTGCCAGTAGTCCCCGGGACAGGGAAGCCGGGGAGCTGTTTTTT	CASSPRDREAGELFF
-	few	TRBV27	TRBJ2-7	TGTGCCAGCAGTTTAGTGGGGGCGTTCAACGAGCAGTACTTC	CASSLVGAFNEQYF
-	few	TRBV3-1	TRBJ2-2	TGTGCCAGCAGCCAAGAGTTAAGGCGGAACACCGGGGAGCTGTTTTTT	CASSQELRRNTGELFF
-	-	TRBV12-3/TRBV12-4	TRBJ2-1	TGTGCCAGCAGTGGACTCGATGAATGGGAGCAGTTCTTC	CASSGLDEWEQFF
TRBD2	few	TRBV7-2	TRBJ2-1	TGTGCCAGCAGCTTAGTGTACATGAGCGGGGGACTCTACAATGAGCAGTTCTTC	CASSLVYMSGGLYNEQFF
TRBD1	few	TRBV20-1	TRBJ2-5	TGCAGTGCTAGACCACTCGGACAGGGGAAAGAGACCCAGTACTTC	CSARPLGQGKETQYF
-	-	TRBV12-3/TRBV12-4	TRBJ2-7	TGTGCCAGCAGTTTAAGCCAGTACGGCGAGCAGTACTTC	CASSLSQYGEQYF
TRBD2	-	TRBV3-1	TRBJ2-7	TGTGCCAGCAGCCAAGCGGGGGGAACCTACGAGCAGTACTTC	CASSQAGGTYEQYF
-	few	TRBV15	TRBJ2-5	TGTGCCACCATGCGTAGTAGGGGGGTATACCAAGAGACCCAGTACTTC	CATMRSRGVYQETQYF
-	few	TRBV20-1	TRBJ1-1	TGCAGTGCTAGAGAGGCGGGGGAAGCTTTCTTT	CSAREAGEAFF
TRBD1	few	TRBV12-3/TRBV12-4	TRBJ2-4	TGTGCCAGCAGCGAGGTAGGGGACAGACAAAACATTCAGTACTTC	CASSEVGDRQNIQYF
-	-	TRBV14	TRBJ1-1	TGTGCCAGCAGCCAAGGTTGGAACACTGAAGCTTTCTTT	CASSQGWNTEAFF
TRBD2	-	TRBV4-3	TRBJ2-7	TGCGCCAGCAGCCAAGATCTGGCGGGAGGCCCCTACGAGCAGTACTTC	CASSQDLAGGPYEQYF
-	few	TRBV12-3/TRBV12-4	TRBJ2-3	TGTGCCAGCAGCTTCGACAGGCCCACAGATACGCAGTATTTT	CASSFDRPTDTQYF
-	few	TRBV7-6	TRBJ2-7	TGTGCCAGCAGCCCAGGGACAAGGTCCTACGAGCAGTACTTC	CASSPGTRSYEQYF
-	many	TRBV14	TRBJ2-1	TGTGCCAGCAGCCAAGACTATGTGAGCCCCTACAATGAGCAGTTCTTC	CASSQDYVSPYNEQFF
-	-	TRBV6-2/TRBV6-3	TRBJ2-7	TGTGCCAGCAGCACTGGACGGATCCCCTACGAGCAGTACTTC	CASSTGRIPYEQYF
-	many	TRBV5-1	TRBJ2-5	TGCGCCAGCAGCAATGGCGCGGTCCAAGAGACCCAGTACTTC	CASSNGAVQETQYF
-	few	TRBV6-4	TRBJ2-7	TGTGCCAGCAGTGACTCTACAGGGACCGAGCAGTACTTC	CASSDSTGTEQYF
-	-	TRBV5-5	TRBJ2-7	TGTGCCAGCAGCGATAGGGTCCTTAGGGAGTACTTC	CASSDRVLREYF
TRBD2	-	TRBV12-3/TRBV12-4	TRBJ2-7	TGTGCCAGCAGTTTATCGGGTAGCGGGAGCTCCTACGAGCAGTACTTC	CASSLSGSGSSYEQYF
-	-	TRBV5-1	TRBJ2-3	TGCGCCAGCTCCAGCCCGGGGACAGATACGCAGTATTTT	CASSSPGTDTQYF
TRBD1	-	TRBV27	TRBJ1-3	TGTGCCAGCGGCAGGACAGGGGGGCACACCATATATTTT	CASGRTGGHTIYF
-	-	TRBV12-5	TRBJ2-7	TGTGCTAGTCGACAGGAGGTGGGGGGTTACGAGCAGTACTTC	CASRQEVGGYEQYF
-	-	TRBV5-1	TRBJ2-1	TGCGCCAGCAGCTACCCCCGTAGCGGAAGGAGCTCCTACAATGAGCAGTTCTTC	CASSYPRSGRSSYNEQFF
-	-	TRBV7-9	TRBJ1-2	TGTGCCAGCAGCATCCCGGGACAATTGAACTATGGCTACACCTTC	CASSIPGQLNYGYTF
-	few	TRBV7-6	TRBJ2-7	TGTGCCAGCAGCTTAGCGGGGGACGCATCCTACGAGCAGTACTTC	CASSLAGDASYEQYF
-	few	TRBV7-8	TRBJ1-1	TGTGCCAGCAGCCCTTTCGGGGAGAACACTGAAGCTTTCTTT	CASSPFGENTEAFF
TRBD2	-	TRBV6-2/TRBV6-3	TRBJ2-7	TGTGCCAGCAGTAAAGCGGGACTAACCTACGAGCAGTACTTC	CASSKAGLTYEQYF
-	-	TRBV5-1	TRBJ1-1	TGCGCCAGCAGCTTGCCGGGGGAGGCTGAAGTTTTCTTT	CASSLPGEAEVFF
TRBD2	many	TRBV4-1	TRBJ2-3	TGCGCCAGCAGCCAACTTCTAGCGGGGGGCCCAGATACGCAGTATTTT	CASSQLLAGGPDTQYF
-	-	TRBV11-2	TRBJ1-2	TGTGCCAGCAGCTTAGATATTGGGTATGGCTACACCTTC	CASSLDIGYGYTF
TRBD1	-	TRBV9	TRBJ2-7	TGTGCCAGCAGCGCCGGGACAGCCCCCTACGAGCAGTACTTC	CASSAGTAPYEQYF
-	few	TRBV4-1	TRBJ2-1	TGCGCCAGCAGCCAAGTGCGGCTTCAGGTTTACAATGAGCAGTTCTTC	CASSQVRLQVYNEQFF